Below, 3 T cell receptor beta chains from the same sample are listed, as sequenced in a study of shared clonotypes between healthy human individuals. Generated by immunoSEQ multiplex PCR, the TCRdb table keeps only in-frame clones and is missing some. Here the sample spans 1,400,000 or so clones, less than 99% being singletons. The source material was naive CD4+ T cells sorted from blood. The subset is: CD45RA+ positively selected. These receptors came from a man under 40 in good health.

The chain couples TRBV11-2 to TRBJ2-6; D is ambiguous. V lost 1 base and J 4 bases, leaving 11 bases between the germline ends. The CDR3 has 16 residues. Germline-derived CDR1 and CDR2 are SGHAT and FQNNGV. CDR3 residues: CASSLVPGSGANVLTF. The CDR3 bases are TGTGCCAGCAGCTTAGTTCCAGGCTCCGGGGCCAACGTCCTGACTTTC.

The J gene is TRBJ2-1, the V gene TRBV6-1; D possibly corresponds to TRBD1 (6 bases). V was shortened by 7 bases and J by 9 bases, with 22 bases between the two germline ends. Germline V gene lookup returns CDR1 MNHNS and CDR2 SASEGT. There are 15 residues in the CDR3. The CDR3 DNA is TGTGCCAGCACCAGGCCAAGGGGGACCGTTGGTGAGCAGTTCTTC. Encoded protein: CASTRPRGTVGEQFF.

As to this clone: The sample holds other DNA sequences that translate to the same CDR3. The CDR3 bases are TGTGCCAGTAGTGAGGGGAGGCCCTACGAGCAGTACTTC. It codes for CASSEGRPYEQYF. The chain combines TRBV19 with TRBJ2-7, with a possible D match to TRBD2 (6 bases). V lost 5 bases to trimming and J lost 2 bases, with 10 bases between them. CDR3 length: 13 residues. Germline CDR1 and CDR2: LNHDA and SQIVND (reference sequence). The full variable domain, rest sourced from reference TRBV19 and TRBJ2-7, is DGGITQSPKYLFRKEGQNVTLSCEQNLNHDAMYWYRQDPGQGLRLIYYSQIVNDFQKGDIAEGYSVSREKKESFPLTVTSAQKNPTAFYLCASSEGRPYEQYFGPGTRLTVT.